This T cell receptor (beta chain) was documented in a study of OX40 agonist ivuxolimab in advanced cancers. For the study at large: Dose-escalation patients' cancers were hepatocellular carcinoma, melanoma, renal cell or head and neck cancer. Eligibility rules accepted prior anti-PD-1, anti-PD-L1 or anti-CTLA-4 therapy, and roughly 40% had some.

This clone was recorded a few times. Trimming took off 6 bases at V and 7 bases at J, with 15 bases between the two ends. Germline V gene data show CDR1 as MNHNS and CDR2 as SASEGT. The CDR3 runs 13 residues. Clones were sequenced by immunoSEQ multiplex PCR, and TCRdb holds only the in-frame ones, with some missing. Among some 70,000 clones listed, 70% to 90% were seen once. This TCR was sampled from an adult with an advanced solid tumor such as melanoma, head and neck, liver or kidney cancer. The rearrangement uses TRBV6-1 and TRBJ1-2; D is possibly TRBD1 (5 bases). Specimen: CD4+ or CD8+ T cells sorted from blood, collected in a trial of the OX40 agonist ivuxolimab. CDR3 in amino acids: CASSLPGFGGYTF. The CDR3 DNA reads as TGTGCCAGCAGCCTTCCAGGGTTTGGTGGCTACACCTTC.